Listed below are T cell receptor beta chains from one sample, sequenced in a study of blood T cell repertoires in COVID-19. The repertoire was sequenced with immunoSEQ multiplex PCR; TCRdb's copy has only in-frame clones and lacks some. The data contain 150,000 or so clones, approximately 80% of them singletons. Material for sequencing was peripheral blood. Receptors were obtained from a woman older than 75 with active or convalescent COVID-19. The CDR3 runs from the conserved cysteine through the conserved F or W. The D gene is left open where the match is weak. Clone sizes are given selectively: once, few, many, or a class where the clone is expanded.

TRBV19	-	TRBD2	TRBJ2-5	TGTGCCAGCACCCCGGGGGGCCAAGAGACCCAGTACTTC	CASTPGGQETQYF
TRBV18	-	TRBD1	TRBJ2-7	TGTGCCAGCTCTACGGGACAGACCGGGTCCTACGAGCAGTACTTC	CASSTGQTGSYEQYF
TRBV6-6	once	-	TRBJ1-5	TGTGCCAGCAGTTACGGGACAAGCAATCAGCCCCAGCATTTT	CASSYGTSNQPQHF
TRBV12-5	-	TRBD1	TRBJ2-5	TGTGCTAGTGGGCAGGGACAGGGTGGGACCCAGTACTTC	CASGQGQGGTQYF
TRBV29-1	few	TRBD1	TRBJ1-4	TGCAGCGTCTCCAGGGGGGACGGGGAAAAACTGTTTTTT	CSVSRGDGEKLFF
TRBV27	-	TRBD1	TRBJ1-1	TGTGCCAGCAGTTTAATCGAGGGGGCGCGGACTGAAGCTTTCTTT	CASSLIEGARTEAFF
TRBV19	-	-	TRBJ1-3	TGTGCCAGTAGGCTGATCAGTTCTGGAAACACCATATATTTT	CASRLISSGNTIYF
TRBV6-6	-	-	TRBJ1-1	TGTGCCAGCAGGGACATCCTCGGCATCACTGAAGCTTTCTTT	CASRDILGITEAFF
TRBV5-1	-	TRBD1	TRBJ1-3	TGCGCCAGCAGCTTCCTACAGGGGGCAGGTGGAAACACCATATATTTT	CASSFLQGAGGNTIYF
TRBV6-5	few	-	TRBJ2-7	TGTGCCAGCAGTTCACTAGGCTCCTACGAGCAGTACTTC	CASSSLGSYEQYF
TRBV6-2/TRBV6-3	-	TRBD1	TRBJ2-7	TGTGCCAGCAGTTACGTGGCGACAGGGGCTATCTACGAGCAGTACTTC	CASSYVATGAIYEQYF
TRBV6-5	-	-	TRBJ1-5	TGTGCCAGCAGTCAGGGGTTCAATCAGCCCCAGCATTTT	CASSQGFNQPQHF
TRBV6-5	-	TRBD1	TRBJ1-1	TGTGCCAGCAGTTACGTGGGACAGCAGAACACTGAAGCTTTCTTT	CASSYVGQQNTEAFF
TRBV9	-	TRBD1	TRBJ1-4	TGTGCCAGCAGCGAACAGGGGGCCTTCGGTGAAAAACTGTTTTTT	CASSEQGAFGEKLFF
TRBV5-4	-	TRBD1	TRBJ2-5	TGTGCCAGCAGCCAGGACAGGGTTAGGTTGGAGACCCAGTACTTC	CASSQDRVRLETQYF
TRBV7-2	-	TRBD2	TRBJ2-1	TGTGCCAGCAGCAGCGGGACTAGCGGGTCCTACAATGAGCAGTTCTTC	CASSSGTSGSYNEQFF
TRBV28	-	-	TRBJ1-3	TGTGCCAGCAGTTGGGGGGGACGTCTAAGCTCTGGAAACACCATATATTTT	CASSWGGRLSSGNTIYF
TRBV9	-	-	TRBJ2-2	TGTGCCAGCAGCGTAGATACAGGATTGAACACCGGGGAGCTGTTTTTT	CASSVDTGLNTGELFF
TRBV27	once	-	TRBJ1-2	TGTGCCAGCACCTCAAACCAGGGTTATGGCTACACCTTC	CASTSNQGYGYTF
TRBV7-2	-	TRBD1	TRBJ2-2	TGTGCCAGCAGCGCGGACAGGTTCGGGGAGCTGTTTTTT	CASSADRFGELFF